The following is a TCR beta chain sequence with its context. This sample was taken from a study of cytomegalovirus exposure and HLA in healthy donors. PCR amplification relied on 60 Vbeta primers (plus 13 Jbeta primers). Assay: immunoSEQ multiplex PCR; the TCRdb copy retains only in-frame clones and omits some. This sample's table reports about 200,000 clones. In germline, CDR1 is SNHLY, CDR2 FYNNEI. The CDR3 has 21 amino acids. Trimming at V came to 6 bases and at J to 7 bases, leaving 28 bases not matched to a gene. The sequence derives from a girl aged 2-10 years in good health and CMV-seropositive. Material: PBMCs. The V call is TRBV2, the J call TRBJ2-1; 9 nucleotides line up with TRBD1. The CDR3 nucleotides are TGTGCCAGCAGCGGACAGGGGAAGGGCCCGAGCCCACGGTCCCTCCTAAATGAGCAGTTCTTC. It yields the protein CASSGQGKGPSPRSLLNEQFF.